This TCR beta chain is drawn from a study of shared clonotypes between healthy human individuals. The run depth of the assay was deep. Only in-frame clones appear in the TCRdb table, and some are missing; sequencing was by immunoSEQ multiplex PCR. The profile shows about 2.5 million clones, 85% to 95% of them singletons. Germline loops: CDR1 MGHRA, CDR2 YSYEKL. CDR3 size: 15 residues. V dropped 6 bases and J dropped 1; count of bases not matched to a gene: 9. This TCR derives from a man between 18 and 35 years old in good health. Some clones in this sample may be carry-over from other donors' samples. The chain combines TRBV4-1 with TRBJ2-7, with 7 bases lining up with TRBD2. Sequencing used naive CD4+ T cells from PBMCs. Subset described: CD45RA+ positively selected. CDR3 in DNA: TGCGCCAGCAGAGCACGGGAGGCAATGTCCTACGAGCAGTACTTC. Its translation: CASRAREAMSYEQYF.